This T cell receptor beta chain was obtained from a study of blood T cell repertoires in COVID-19 (dated by TCRdb to between 2020 and 2021). The study in broad terms: Collaborator samples came from the United States, Italy and Spain and covered acute and convalescent phases of COVID-19. The prospective study material was composed of cDNA or gDNA derived from T cells, B-cell-depleted T cells, or PBMCs. Subjects who had been exposed to COVID-19, were actively infected with it, or had recovered from it provided the deeply sampled blood TCRbeta repertoires that made up the dataset. The repertoires were made available in a free public database intended to serve as a resource for research on the immune response to SARS-CoV-2. The samples were drawn from two sources: the first 160 participants of the ongoing ImmuneRACE study, and fewer than 1,500 subjects contributed by 6 global collaborators. A de-identified subject ID, COVID-19 status, age in years and sex were almost always included in the sample metadata. Where available, HLA class I and class II types were taken from metadata supplied by the sample provider and were not determined by assay-based typing. Here is what the overall study found, with its caveats: The amount of clinical and demographic metadata varied by source and participant and was provided uncurated.

Spanning cysteine to phenylalanine, the CDR3 consists of 14 amino acids. Of all the DNA, just the CDR3 is kept, 42 bases in frame from base 1. According to the germline V gene (reference sequence), CDR1 reads LNHDA and CDR2 reads SQIVND. The V end gives up 5 bases and the J end 1 base, leaving 2 bases in the junction not matched to a gene. TCRbeta CDR3 regions were amplified from genomic DNA by means of the immunoSEQ Assay, a bias-controlled multiplex PCR. The study's own analysis went as follows. The number of nucleated cells in each sample was estimated by amplification of reference gene primers within the assay. To quantify the absolute abundance of each unique TCRbeta CDR3 rearrangement, sequence reads were collapsed and filtered. For each sample, productive Simpson clonality was calculated as the square root of Simpson's diversity index over productive rearrangements. In TCRdb, the immuneACCESS table is reduced to in-frame sequences with V and J assigned. These tables do not hold every clone; where another copy was compared, an unresolved V gene accounts for under half, and the others remain unexplained. The DNA gave D and trimming, while V, J and clone size come from that table. The sample data list approximately 400,000 clones, and 70% to 90% of these were observed just once. The ten biggest clones cover 0.9% to 1.5% of the sample.

A note on this clone: Its specific antigen is unknown. The sample holds no much larger clone one base away, and base qualities are not on file.

In the prospective study, participants were roughly 18 to 100 years old, resided in fewer than 25 geographic areas of the United States, and were enrolled through a virtual design. Cohort assignment in the prospective study relied on participant-reported clinical history from a screening survey and a study questionnaire. For ImmuneRACE Cohort 3, a participant was defined as recovered based on two consecutive negative NP/OP PCR tests, clearance by a healthcare professional, or resolution of symptoms. Each participant in the prospective study had whole blood, serum and a nasopharyngeal or oropharyngeal swab collected by mobile phlebotomists. Over an approximately 2-month period, participants in the prospective study had the option of providing additional blood draws and questionnaires. Prospective study blood samples were shipped either frozen or at room temperature before DNA extraction.

The sequencing input was PBMCs or T cells enriched from blood (not recorded which). The TCR was taken from a woman aged 18-35 years who had recovered from COVID-19. This chain is built from TRBV19 and TRBJ2-1; a stretch of 7 junction bases matches TRBD1. The sequenced DNA: TGTGCCAGTAGTGTACAGGGGTCCTACAATGAGCAGTTCTTC. Its amino acids are CASSVQGSYNEQFF.